A selection of T cell receptor beta chains follows, all from one sample in a study of CD8+CD57+ T cells in acquired aplastic anemia. TCRdb re-analysed the reads in MiXCR, keeping a single row per CDR3 protein. Of about 180,000 distinct CDR3 sequences in the sample, about 50% were seen once. Sequencing was performed on sorted CD4+, CD8+, or CD8+CD57+ T cells (not recorded which) from PBMCs. The receptors shown here come from a human donor with aplastic anemia. CDR3s include the opening cysteine and the closing phenylalanine or tryptophan.

>TRBJ2-5|TRBV10-1
CASSGLNLGQQIQETQYF
>TRBJ2-7|TRBV20-1
CSASPFRGSSYEQYF
>TRBJ2-7|TRBV7-8
CASSLGREGHREQYF
>TRBJ1-5|TRBV7-9
CASSLGTNQPQHF
>TRBJ2-1|TRBV3-1
CASSQVYWDNEQFF
>TRBJ1-5|TRBV4-1
CASSRQGADQPQHF
>TRBJ2-5|TRBV27
CASSLRVGGYQETQYF
>TRBJ2-5|TRBV24-1
CATSDRWDRKYF
>TRBJ2-5|TRBV20-1
CSAGRTGDQPQYF
>TRBJ2-2|TRBV10-3
CAIGGTDLMVFF
>TRBJ1-3|TRBV5-1
CASSESGQRVPIYF
>TRBJ1-4|TRBV19
CASSPRTAGRRKLFF
>TRBJ1-1|TRBV20-1
CSAWGPQNTEAFF
>TRBJ1-2|TRBV7-9
CASSLAGSEFYGYTF
>TRBJ2-5|TRBV7-3
CASSFAQDAWTQYF
>TRBJ1-5|TRBV5-1
CASSLSEGGAASNQPQHF
>TRBJ2-7|TRBV9
CASSVGVARVDEQYF
>TRBJ2-1|TRBV24-1
CATSDATPYNERFF